The present TCR beta chain was sequenced within a study of blood T cell repertoires in COVID-19. The overall study: The origin of the acute and convalescent COVID-19 samples was the United States, Italy and Spain.

Authors' processing steps: Amplifying reference gene primers gave estimates of nucleated cell counts. Assay: immunoSEQ multiplex PCR; the TCRdb copy retains only in-frame clones and omits some. V and J calls and clone size are copied from that table; D and trimming were computed from the DNA. The sample holds roughly 100,000 clones; around 81% are singletons and the top ten take more than 30%. There are 15 residues in the CDR3. Trimming cost V 6 bases and J 7 bases; bases outside gene matches: 10. Germline assignment: CDR1 LNHDA and CDR2 SQIVND (reference sequence). This sequence originates from a man older than 75 with acute or convalescent COVID-19. Sequencing was performed on peripheral blood. V is TRBV19 and J is TRBJ2-7; 12 nucleotides agree with TRBD1. Written as DNA, the CDR3 is TGTGCCAGTAGCCCCACGGGACAGGGGGCGCGGGAGCAGTACTTC. Protein product: CASSPTGQGAREQYF.